These 15 T cell receptor beta chains originate from one sample sequenced in a study of immune characterization of retroperitoneal liposarcoma. TCRdb used MiXCR to reprocess the PCR reads, holding one entry per CDR3 protein. The profile shows some 9,800 distinct CDR3 sequences, about 30% of them singletons. The sequencing sample was made of tumor tissue. All receptors derive from a female donor with retroperitoneal liposarcoma.

This clonotype was seen at least ten times. As DNA, the CDR3 is TGTGCCAGCAGTTCGGGACTAGCGGCGTCCTACGAGCAGTACTTC. It translates to CASSSGLAASYEQYF. The rearrangement joins TRBV6-1 to TRBJ2-7, with 11 positions matching TRBD2. The CDR3 runs 15 residues. The trim removed 5 bases at V and 1 base at J, leaving 4 bases unmatched. Germline-derived CDR1 and CDR2 are MNHNS and SASEGT.

Sample share makes this clonotype medium-sized. The DNA of the CDR3 is TGTGCCAGCAGCTTAGACACGGGTTTCTACAATGAGCAGTACTTC. Its protein product is CASSLDTGFYNEQYF. The chain employs TRBV7-2 and TRBJ2-1; no reliable D call. The tail of the sequence fits TRBJ2-7 better, so the J call may be wrong. This CDR3 contains 15 residues. Germline V gene lookup returns CDR1 SGHTA and CDR2 FQGNSA.

This clonotype is labeled as medium-sized. V gene TRBV11-3 combines with J gene TRBJ2-5; TRBD1 aligns across 9 bases. The closer fit of TRBJ2-7 to the DNA end suggests the J call may be wrong. Per germline, CDR1 SGHNT and CDR2 YENEEA. The CDR3 spans 13 residues. CDR3 in DNA: TGTGCCAGCAGCCAGGGACAGGGAGGCGAGCAGTACTTC. It specifies CASSQGQGGEQYF.

This clonotype was observed at least ten times. The gene calls are TRBV7-8 and TRBJ2-4, with a tentative D call TRBD1 (6 bases). Near its end, the DNA agrees better with TRBJ2-7, so the J call may be wrong. The CDR3 sequence is 15 residues long. Germline CDR1 reads SGHVS; CDR2 reads FQNEAQ. DNA of the CDR3: TGTGCCAGCAGCCGGGGCAGGGGACCCTTCTACGAGCAGTACTTC. Residues: CASSRGRGPFYEQYF.

By share, this clonotype counts as medium-sized (0.01 to 0.1%). V gene TRBV11-1 combines with J gene TRBJ2-1; TRBD1 might be the D (5 bases). The closer fit of TRBJ2-7 to the DNA end suggests the J call may be wrong. This CDR3 has 12 residues. The germline V gene has CDR1 SGHAT and CDR2 FQDESV (reference sequence). Here the CDR3 DNA reads TGTGCCAGCAGCCAAGGGGTTTTCGAGCAGTACTTC. Amino acids: CASSQGVFEQYF.

The sample holds many counts of this clonotype. The chain has TRBV6-6 and TRBJ2-5, with D perhaps being TRBD1 or TRBD2 (5 bases each). The length of the CDR3 is 14 residues. Germline assignment: CDR1 MNHNY and CDR2 SVGAGI (reference sequence). Between the trimmed V and J ends, which lost 2 bases and 4 bases, there was a span of 11 bases. In nucleotides, the CDR3 is TGTGCCAGCAGTTACGGGGGAGTAAGAGAGACCCAGTACTTC. Its protein is CASSYGGVRETQYF.

The gene calls are TRBV12-5 and TRBJ2-3; no definite D call. V was pared by 3 bases and J by 2 bases, with 12 bases between. This CDR3 is built from 15 residues. Germline CDR1 reads LGHNT; CDR2 reads FRNRAP. The CDR3 spells CASGLNSKATDTQYF. In DNA form, the CDR3 reads TGTGCTAGTGGTTTAAATTCCAAAGCCACAGATACGCAGTATTTT.

The chain uses TRBV11-3 and TRBJ2-3; TRBD2 agrees at 7 bases. The assigned J gene may be wrong: the sequence end matches TRBJ2-1 better. This CDR3 has 13 amino acids. Germline V lookup: CDR1 SGHNT, CDR2 YENEEA. The chain's CDR3 is CASSLSWGGEQFF. CDR3 nucleotide sequence: TGTGCCAGCAGCCTTAGCTGGGGGGGGGAGCAGTTCTTC.

This chain links TRBV27 with TRBJ2-2, with D perhaps TRBD1 (6 bases). The germline V gene has CDR1 MNHEY and CDR2 SMNVEV (reference sequence). V lost 2 bases to trimming and J lost 7 bases, with 14 bases between them. CDR3 length: 15 amino acids. The CDR3 sequence: CASSLERQGSGELFF. As DNA, the CDR3 is TGTGCCAGCAGTTTAGAACGGCAGGGGAGCGGGGAGCTGTTTTTT.

The V call is TRBV7-2, the J call TRBJ2-1, with TRBD1 as a possible D gene (6 bases). The end of the DNA aligns better with TRBJ2-7, so the J call may be wrong. This CDR3 is built from 14 residues. Germline values: CDR1 SGHTA, CDR2 FQGNSA. CDR3 amino acids: CASSIQGESDEQYF. As DNA, the CDR3 is TGTGCCAGCAGCATACAGGGTGAGAGTGACGAGCAGTACTTC.

This clonotype has ten or more counts. The chain joins TRBV7-2 to TRBJ2-1; 10 bases are shared with TRBD2. From germline, CDR1 is SGHTA and CDR2 FQGNSA. With 3 bases clipped from V and 10 bases from J, the junction kept 18 bases outside the gene matches. CDR3 size: 18 residues. The CDR3 DNA is TGTGCCAGCAGCTTTTATCTAGCGGGAGATGTAGACTCCTACGAGCAGTTCTTC. Amino acid sequence: CASSFYLAGDVDSYEQFF.

V gene TRBV25-1 combines with J gene TRBJ2-3, with D unresolved. The CDR3 is made up of 15 amino acids. Germline CDR1 MGHDK, CDR2 SYGVNS. Trimming cost V 3 bases and J 2 bases, with 12 bases left between them. CDR3 DNA: TGTGCCAGCAGTGAGGGCAGGACCTACACAGATACGCAGTATTTT. Its protein product is CASSEGRTYTDTQYF. Complete variable domain (other parts from reference TRBV25-1 and TRBJ2-3): EADIYQTPRYLVIGTGKKITLECSQTMGHDKMYWYQQDPGMELHLIHYSYGVNSTEKGDLSSESTVSRIRTEHFPLTLESARPSHTSQYLCASSEGRTYTDTQYFGPGTRLTVL.

The V call is TRBV6-5, the J call TRBJ2-3, with 10 bases fitting TRBD2. V was pared by 10 bases and J by 12 bases, with 22 bases of the junction left unmatched. The CDR3 extends over 16 amino acids. Germline CDR1 and CDR2: MNHEY and SVGAGI. This CDR3 is CATSRSSGGFQETQYF. The CDR3 region has the DNA TGTGCCACCTCCAGATCTAGCGGGGGTTTCCAAGAGACCCAGTATTTT.

The J gene is TRBJ2-7, the V gene TRBV27; TRBD2 agrees at 8 bases. The J call is doubtful: the DNA matches TRBJ2-1 better. The CDR3 is 14 amino acids. In germline, CDR1 is MNHEY, CDR2 SMNVEV (reference sequence). The CDR3 sequence is CASASGSSYNEQFF. The CDR3, as DNA: TGTGCCAGCGCGAGCGGGAGCTCCTACAATGAGCAGTTCTTC.

The chain combines TRBV25-1 with TRBJ2-1; TRBD2 is a possible D gene (6 bases). The J call may be in error: the DNA end matches TRBJ2-7 better. Germline loops: CDR1 MGHDK, CDR2 SYGVNS. CDR3 size: 11 residues. In nucleotides, the CDR3 is TGTGCCAGCATAGCGGCCAATGAGCAGTACTTC. Protein product: CASIAANEQYF.